This T cell receptor (beta chain) appears in the sequencing data of a study of blood T cell repertoires in COVID-19. Method: immunoSEQ multiplex PCR; TCRdb's copy keeps in-frame clones and lacks some. The data show 170,000 or so clones, just under 90% seen once. This receptor was identified in a woman aged 18-29 years who had recovered from COVID-19. Sequencing was performed on peripheral blood.

The CDR3 bases are TGTGCCAGCAGCTTAGCGCTAGCGGGAGTCTTGAATGAGCAGTTCTTC. It is translated as CASSLALAGVLNEQFF. The chain links TRBV11-2 to TRBJ2-1, with 10 positions matching TRBD2. Germline V gives CDR1 SGHAT, CDR2 FQNNGV. V gave up 1 base and J gave up 7 bases; unmatched junction bases: 7. The CDR3 covers 16 residues.